A selection of T cell receptor beta chains follows, all from one sample in a study of CD8+ T cells in alopecia areata. The assay was immunoSEQ multiplex PCR, and TCRdb's table has in-frame clones only and misses some. The sample lists some 120,000 clones, 61% seen once, with 5.7% in the top ten. The sample was CD4+ T cells sorted from blood, taken at week 4, from a patient treated with tofacitinib. All receptors come from a human donor with alopecia areata. The CDR3 runs from the conserved cysteine through the conserved F or W. Each record gives: D gene, V gene, J gene, clone size, CDR3 DNA, CDR3 protein. D genes are given only for firm matches. Part of the rows lack a size; the others show once, few, many or a class for expanded clones.

>TRBD2|TRBV9|TRBJ2-5|.
TGTGCCAGCAGCAGACGGACTAGCGCTTGGTACCAAGAGACCCAGTACTTC
CASSRRTSAWYQETQYF
>TRBD1|TRBV29-1|TRBJ2-7|.
TGCAGCGTTTCATCACAGGGGTTGAGGGAGCAGTACTTC
CSVSSQGLREQYF
>.|TRBV15|TRBJ1-2|few
TGTGCCACCAGCAGAGATCGGGGCGGTGGCTATGGCTACACCTTC
CATSRDRGGGYGYTF
>.|TRBV15|TRBJ2-5|.
TGTGCCACCAGCAGGGCCGGGACACCCACACGGGAGACCCAGTACTTC
CATSRAGTPTRETQYF
>.|TRBV30|TRBJ2-7|.
TGTGCCTGGAGTACTGGGGCAGGACCGTACGAGCAGTACTTC
CAWSTGAGPYEQYF
>TRBD2|TRBV9|TRBJ2-7|.
TGTGCCAGCAGCGCTACTAGCGGGGTCTACGAGCAGTACTTC
CASSATSGVYEQYF
>.|TRBV9|TRBJ2-1|.
TGTGCCAGCAGCGTAGTGCAGTCCTACAATGAGCAGTTCTTC
CASSVVQSYNEQFF
>.|TRBV5-6|TRBJ2-3|.
TGTGCCAGCAGCTTGAGTCAGCTCCTACGGACGCAGTATTTT
CASSLSQLLRTQYF
>.|TRBV5-1|TRBJ1-2|.
TGCGCCAGCAGCTTGGACTACGCAGGGGAAGGCTACACCTTC
CASSLDYAGEGYTF
>TRBD2|TRBV7-2|TRBJ2-5|.
TGTGCCGGCAGCTTCCCGGGAGGGAGAAAGACCCAGTACTTC
CAGSFPGGRKTQYF
>TRBD1|TRBV13|TRBJ2-7|few
TGTGCCAGCAGCTACAGGACAGGGAAATACGAGCAGTACTTC
CASSYRTGKYEQYF
>.|TRBV18|TRBJ1-3|.
TGTGCCAGCTCACCCATATCGGAGGTCTCTGGAAACACCATATATTTT
CASSPISEVSGNTIYF
>.|TRBV5-1|TRBJ2-5|few
TGCGCCAGCAGCTTGCCGGAAGAGACCCAGTACTTC
CASSLPEETQYF
>.|TRBV25-1|TRBJ1-4|few
TGTGCCAGCAGTGAGGCAATAGGAGGAAATGAAAAACTGTTTTTT
CASSEAIGGNEKLFF
>TRBD1|TRBV2|TRBJ1-2|.
TGTGCCAGCAGGCTCTCGGACAGGGGTCATGGCTACACCTTC
CASRLSDRGHGYTF
>TRBD1|TRBV7-9|TRBJ1-1|.
TGTGCCAGCAGCTTCGGGGACAGGGTTGAGGGAACTGAAGCTTTCTTT
CASSFGDRVEGTEAFF
>.|TRBV28|TRBJ1-2|.
TGTGCCAGCAGTTTAATAGGTCCGCCTTATGGCTACACCTTC
CASSLIGPPYGYTF
>.|TRBV7-8|TRBJ2-5|.
TGTGCCAGCAGCTTAACAGATAGTTGGCAGACCCAGTACTTC
CASSLTDSWQTQYF
>TRBD1|TRBV18|TRBJ1-1|.
TGTGCCACCTCCACAGGGGACACTGAAGCTTTCTTT
CATSTGDTEAFF
>TRBD1|TRBV10-3|TRBJ1-2|once
TGTGCCATCAGTGAGACAGGGGGCTTAGATGGCTACACCTTC
CAISETGGLDGYTF
>.|TRBV5-1|TRBJ1-2|.
TGCGCCAGCAGCTTGGGGAACGGGGACGGCTACACCTTC
CASSLGNGDGYTF
>.|TRBV29-1|TRBJ1-2|few
TGCAGCGTTGAGGCCTCCCAGCCTGGGGATGGCTACACCTTC
CSVEASQPGDGYTF
>TRBD2|TRBV29-1|TRBJ2-1|.
TGCAGCTCGCGGCGACTAGCGCACTCAAATGAGCAGTTCTTC
CSSRRLAHSNEQFF
>.|TRBV4-3|TRBJ1-2|.
TGCGCCAGCAGCCAGGGTTTAACGAACTATGGCTACACCTTC
CASSQGLTNYGYTF
>TRBD2|TRBV28|TRBJ2-7|.
TGTGCCAGCCCCCCCCCGACTAGCGGGACCCCCGAGCAGTACTTC
CASPPPTSGTPEQYF
>.|TRBV5-1|TRBJ2-5|.
TGCGCCAGCAGCTTGGCCGGAGAGACCCAGTACTTC
CASSLAGETQYF
>.|TRBV2|TRBJ2-5|.
TGTGCCAGCATGGAGTCCTTAGGAGCAGAGACCCAGTACTTC
CASMESLGAETQYF
>TRBD2|TRBV28|TRBJ2-3|.
TGTGCCAGCAGAGCCTTAGCGGGAGGGCCAGATACGCAGTATTTT
CASRALAGGPDTQYF
>TRBD2|TRBV27|TRBJ2-1|.
TGTGCCAGCAGTTTGAACGGGGGACTAATTGTCTTC
CASSLNGGLIVF
>TRBD2|TRBV25-1|TRBJ2-3|few
TGTGCCAGCAGTGAACCTAGCGGGATCACAGATACGCAGTATTTT
CASSEPSGITDTQYF
>.|TRBV7-2|TRBJ2-2|.
TGTGCCAGCAGCTTAAGGTTTCGGGACACCGGGGAGCTGTTTTTT
CASSLRFRDTGELFF
>.|TRBV5-1|TRBJ2-7|.
TGCGCCAGCAGCTTGCCCGGATTCTACGAGCAGTACTTC
CASSLPGFYEQYF
>.|TRBV9|TRBJ2-3|.
TGTGCCAGCAGCGCGACTAGTGTTCTGTCCGCGCAGTATTTT
CASSATSVLSAQYF
>.|TRBV30|TRBJ2-3|once
TGTGCCTGGAGTGCAGGCATACGAAGGTCAGATACGCAGTATTTT
CAWSAGIRRSDTQYF
>.|TRBV9|TRBJ1-2|.
TGTGCCAGCAGCGTAGACCCAGTGGGCTCCAACTATGGCTACACCTTC
CASSVDPVGSNYGYTF
>.|TRBV4-1|TRBJ2-5|few
TGCGCCAGCAGCCAAGTCCAGGGCGAGCAAGAGACCCAGTACTTC
CASSQVQGEQETQYF
>TRBD1|TRBV29-1|TRBJ1-2|.
TGCAGCGTCGACAGGGGGCAGGGGTATGGCTACACCTTC
CSVDRGQGYGYTF
>.|TRBV29-1|TRBJ1-1|.
TGCAGCGTGGGAATGAACACTGAAGCTTTCTTT
CSVGMNTEAFF
>.|TRBV18|TRBJ2-5|few
TGTGCCAGCTCACCAAAGGTTCCAGAGACCCAGTACTTC
CASSPKVPETQYF
>.|TRBV4-1|TRBJ1-4|.
TGCGCCAGCAGCCGCCACGGATCAACTAATGAAAAACTGTTTTTT
CASSRHGSTNEKLFF
>TRBD2|TRBV9|TRBJ2-1|.
TGTGCCAGCAGCGCCGGACTAGCGGGAGACTCTGAGCAGTTCTTC
CASSAGLAGDSEQFF
>TRBD1|TRBV4-1|TRBJ2-5|.
TGCGCCAGCAGCCAGAGGACAGGGCAGGGGCAAGAGACCCAGTACTTC
CASSQRTGQGQETQYF
>.|TRBV27|TRBJ2-5|.
TGTGCCAGCAGTTTATCGCAAACGACCAGTGAGACCCAGTACTTC
CASSLSQTTSETQYF
>TRBD2|TRBV5-4|TRBJ2-1|.
TGTGCCAGCAGCACTAGCGGGGAGGCCTACAATGAGCAGTTCTTC
CASSTSGEAYNEQFF
>.|TRBV5-4|TRBJ2-5|.
TGTGCCAGCAGCTTTACAGGGTCCCAAGAGACCCAGTACTTC
CASSFTGSQETQYF
>.|TRBV7-9|TRBJ1-4|.
TGTGCCAGCAGCTTAGATGCTGAAAAACTGTTTTTT
CASSLDAEKLFF
>TRBD2|TRBV4-2|TRBJ2-7|.
TGTGCCAGCAGCCAAGAATTGGGTTTCGGGGGGGCAACCTACGAGCAGTACTTC
CASSQELGFGGATYEQYF
>TRBD1|TRBV6-5|TRBJ1-2|.
TGTGCCAGCAGTCGTCCCGGGACAGGGAATGGCTACACCTTC
CASSRPGTGNGYTF